This TCR beta chain was identified in a study of T cell responses to AZD1222 COVID-19 vaccine. Germline V gene lookup returns CDR1 SGHRS and CDR2 YFSETQ. CDR3 size: 17 residues. Trimming stripped 3 bases from V and 4 bases from J, with 19 bases between. Study-level results: Repertoire sampling occurred only after the peak T cell response. Only a handful of AZD1222 recipients were seropositive at baseline.

This table comes from immunoSEQ multiplex PCR, and its TCRdb copy is limited to in-frame clones, with some not included. Among about 86,000 clones listed, roughly nine tenths were seen once. With respect to this clone: No antigen is known for it.

The chain joins TRBV5-1 to TRBJ1-4; no firm D call. The receptor comes from an adult in good health. This sample comprised peripheral blood, obtained on day 0 of AZD1222 vaccination. The CDR3 region has the DNA TGCGCCAGCAGCTCCCAGGCGCCGGGGAGACTTAATGAAAAACTGTTTTTT. Translating gives CASSSQAPGRLNEKLFF.